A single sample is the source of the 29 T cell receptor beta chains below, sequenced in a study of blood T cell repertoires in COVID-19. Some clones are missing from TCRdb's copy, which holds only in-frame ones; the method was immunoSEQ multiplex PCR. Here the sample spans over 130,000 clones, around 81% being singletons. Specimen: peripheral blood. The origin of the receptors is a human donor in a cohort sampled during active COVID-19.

In DNA, the CDR3 is TGTGCCAGTAGTTCTTCGACAGGGGGCCGAGAAAAACTGTTTTTT. This sequence encodes CASSSSTGGREKLFF. The chain links TRBV19 to TRBJ1-4; TRBD1 matches 10 bases. J gave up 8 bases and V 5 bases, and 8 bases lay outside the gene matches. This CDR3 region has 15 residues. Germline-derived CDR1 and CDR2 are LNHDA and SQIVND (reference sequence).

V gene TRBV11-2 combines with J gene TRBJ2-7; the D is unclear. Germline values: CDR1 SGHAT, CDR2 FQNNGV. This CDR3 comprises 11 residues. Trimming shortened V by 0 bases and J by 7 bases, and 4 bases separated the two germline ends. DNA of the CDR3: TGTGCCAGCAGCTTAGAGTATGAGCAGTACTTC. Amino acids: CASSLEYEQYF.

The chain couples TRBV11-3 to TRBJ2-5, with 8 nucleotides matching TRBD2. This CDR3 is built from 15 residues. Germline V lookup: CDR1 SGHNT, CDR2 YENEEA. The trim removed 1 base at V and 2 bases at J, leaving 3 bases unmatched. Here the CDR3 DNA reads TGTGCCAGCAGCTTAGGCCAGCGGGAGCAAGAGACCCAGTACTTC. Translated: CASSLGQREQETQYF.

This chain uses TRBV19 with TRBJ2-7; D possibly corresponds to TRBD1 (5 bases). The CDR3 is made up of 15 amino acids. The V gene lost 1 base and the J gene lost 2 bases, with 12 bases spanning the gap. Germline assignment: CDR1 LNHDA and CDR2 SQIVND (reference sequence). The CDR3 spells CASSIAYDRAYEQYF. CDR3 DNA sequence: TGTGCCAGTAGTATAGCCTATGACAGAGCCTACGAGCAGTACTTC. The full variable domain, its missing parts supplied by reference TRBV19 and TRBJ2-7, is DGGITQSPKYLFRKEGQNVTLSCEQNLNHDAMYWYRQDPGQGLRLIYYSQIVNDFQKGDIAEGYSVSREKKESFPLTVTSAQKNPTAFYLCASSIAYDRAYEQYFGPGTRLTVT.

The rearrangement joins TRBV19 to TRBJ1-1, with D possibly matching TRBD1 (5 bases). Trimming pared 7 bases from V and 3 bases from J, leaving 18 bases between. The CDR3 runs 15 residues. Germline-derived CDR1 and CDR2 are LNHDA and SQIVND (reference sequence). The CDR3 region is CASMGIRGGDTEAFF. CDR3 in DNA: TGTGCCAGTATGGGGATTCGGGGCGGGGACACTGAAGCTTTCTTT.

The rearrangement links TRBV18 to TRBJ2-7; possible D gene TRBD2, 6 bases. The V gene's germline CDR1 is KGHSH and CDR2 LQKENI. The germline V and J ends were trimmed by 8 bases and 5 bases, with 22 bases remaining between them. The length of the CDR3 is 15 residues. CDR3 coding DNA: TGTGCCAGCCCCTCCTGGGACTCTGATCGCCACGAGCAGTACTTC. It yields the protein CASPSWDSDRHEQYF.

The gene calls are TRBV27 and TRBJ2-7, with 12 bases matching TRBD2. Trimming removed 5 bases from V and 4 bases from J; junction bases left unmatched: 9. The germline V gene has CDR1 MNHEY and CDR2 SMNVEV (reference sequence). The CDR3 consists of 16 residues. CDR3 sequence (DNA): TGTGCCAGCAGTCCCCTGACTAGCGGGGGTTCTTACGAGCAGTACTTC. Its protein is CASSPLTSGGSYEQYF.

The CDR3 here is CASSLYGQPYEQYF. Written as DNA, the CDR3 is TGTGCCAGCAGTTTATACGGACAGCCCTACGAGCAGTACTTC. The gene calls are TRBV27 and TRBJ2-7; TRBD1 might be the D (6 bases). Germline loops: CDR1 MNHEY, CDR2 SMNVEV (reference sequence). This CDR3 region has 14 residues. With 1 base removed from V and 2 bases from J, the gap between germline ends came to 9 bases.

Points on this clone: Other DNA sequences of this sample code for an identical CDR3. In DNA, the CDR3 is TGTGCCAGCAGCTCCGGACAGGGCTATGGCTACACCTTC. Encoded protein: CASSSGQGYGYTF. The chain is built from TRBV3-1 (or the pseudogene TRBV3-2) and TRBJ1-2, with TRBD1 matching 8 bases. The J segment lost 4 bases and the V segment lost 5 bases, leaving 3 bases of the junction unmatched. Germline CDR1 reads LGHDT; CDR2 reads YNNKEL (reference sequence). The length of the CDR3 is 13 residues.

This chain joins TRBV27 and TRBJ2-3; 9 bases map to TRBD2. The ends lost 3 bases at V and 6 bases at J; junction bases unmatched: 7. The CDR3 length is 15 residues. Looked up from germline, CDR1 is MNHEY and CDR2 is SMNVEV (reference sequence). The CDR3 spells CASSFGASGADTQYF. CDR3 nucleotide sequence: TGTGCCAGCAGTTTTGGGGCTAGCGGGGCTGATACGCAGTATTTT.

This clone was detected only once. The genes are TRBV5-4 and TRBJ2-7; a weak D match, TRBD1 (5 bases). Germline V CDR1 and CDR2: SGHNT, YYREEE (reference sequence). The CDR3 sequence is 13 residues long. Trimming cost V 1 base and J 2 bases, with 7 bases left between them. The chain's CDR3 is CASSLQGTYEQYF. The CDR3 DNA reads TGTGCCAGCAGCTTGCAGGGCACCTACGAGCAGTACTTC.

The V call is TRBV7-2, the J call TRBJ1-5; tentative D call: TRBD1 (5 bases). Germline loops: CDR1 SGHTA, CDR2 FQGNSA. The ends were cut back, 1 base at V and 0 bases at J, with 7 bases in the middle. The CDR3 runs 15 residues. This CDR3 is CASSLDRISNQPQHF. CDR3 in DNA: TGTGCCAGCAGCTTAGACAGGATTAGCAATCAGCCCCAGCATTTT. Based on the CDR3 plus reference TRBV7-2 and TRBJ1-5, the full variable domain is GAGVSQSPSNKVTEKGKDVELRCDPISGHTALYWYRQSLGQGLEFLIYFQGNSAPDKSGLPSDRFSAERTGGSVSTLTIQRTQQEDSAVYLCASSLDRISNQPQHFGDGTRLSIL.

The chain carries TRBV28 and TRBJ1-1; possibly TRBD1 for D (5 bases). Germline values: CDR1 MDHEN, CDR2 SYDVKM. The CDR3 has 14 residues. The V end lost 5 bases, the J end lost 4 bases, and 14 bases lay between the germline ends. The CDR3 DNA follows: TGTGCCAGCAGTGAGGGAGGGGCGAGCACTGAAGCTTTCTTT. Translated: CASSEGGASTEAFF.

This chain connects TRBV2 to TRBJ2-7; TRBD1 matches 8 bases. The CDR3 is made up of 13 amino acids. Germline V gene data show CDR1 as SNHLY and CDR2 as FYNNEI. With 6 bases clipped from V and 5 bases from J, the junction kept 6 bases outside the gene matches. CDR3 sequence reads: CASRDREVNEQYF. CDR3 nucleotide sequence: TGTGCCAGCAGGGACAGGGAGGTCAACGAGCAGTACTTC.

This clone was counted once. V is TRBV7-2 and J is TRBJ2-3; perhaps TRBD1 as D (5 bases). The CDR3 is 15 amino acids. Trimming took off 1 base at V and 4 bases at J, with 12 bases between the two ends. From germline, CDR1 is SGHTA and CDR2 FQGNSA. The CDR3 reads CASSLEAGPADTQYF. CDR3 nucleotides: TGTGCCAGCAGCTTAGAGGCAGGGCCGGCAGATACGCAGTATTTT.

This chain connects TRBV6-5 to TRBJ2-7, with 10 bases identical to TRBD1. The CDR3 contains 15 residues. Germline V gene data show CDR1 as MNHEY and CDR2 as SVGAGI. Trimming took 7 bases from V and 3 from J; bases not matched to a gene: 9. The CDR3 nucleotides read TGTGCCAGCACCCCCCTAGGGACAGGGGACTACGAGCAGTACTTC. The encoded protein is CASTPLGTGDYEQYF.

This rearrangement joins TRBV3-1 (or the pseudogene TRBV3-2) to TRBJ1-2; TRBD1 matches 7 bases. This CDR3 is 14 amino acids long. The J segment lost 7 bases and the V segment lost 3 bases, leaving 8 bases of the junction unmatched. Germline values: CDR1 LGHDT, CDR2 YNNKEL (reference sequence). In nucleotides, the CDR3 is TGTGCCAGCAGCCAGGGGACAGCCGCTTTTGGCTACACCTTC. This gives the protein CASSQGTAAFGYTF.

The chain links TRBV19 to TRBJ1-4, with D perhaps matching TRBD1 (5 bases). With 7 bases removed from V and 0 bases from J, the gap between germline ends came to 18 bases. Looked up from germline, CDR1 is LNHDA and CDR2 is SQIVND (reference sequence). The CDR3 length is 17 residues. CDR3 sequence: CASTPRAGAATNEKLFF. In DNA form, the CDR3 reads TGTGCCAGTACCCCTAGGGCTGGGGCAGCAACTAATGAAAAACTGTTTTTT.

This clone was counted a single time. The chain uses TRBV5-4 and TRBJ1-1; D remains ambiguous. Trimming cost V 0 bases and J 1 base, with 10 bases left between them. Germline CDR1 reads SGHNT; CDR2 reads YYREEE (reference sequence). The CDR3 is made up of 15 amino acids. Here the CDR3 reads CASSLATQTNTEAFF. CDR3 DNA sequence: TGTGCCAGCAGCTTGGCCACACAGACGAACACTGAAGCTTTCTTT.

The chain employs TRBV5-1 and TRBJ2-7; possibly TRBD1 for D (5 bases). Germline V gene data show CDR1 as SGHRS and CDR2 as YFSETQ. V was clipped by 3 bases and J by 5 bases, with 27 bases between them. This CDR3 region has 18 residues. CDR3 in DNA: TGCGCCAGCAGCTCCAGAAAAAGTTTTAGGGGCCCCTTAAACGAGCAGTACTTC. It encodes CASSSRKSFRGPLNEQYF.

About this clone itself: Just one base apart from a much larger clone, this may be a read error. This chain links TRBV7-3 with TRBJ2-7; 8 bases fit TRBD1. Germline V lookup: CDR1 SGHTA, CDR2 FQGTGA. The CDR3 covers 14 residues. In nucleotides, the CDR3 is TGTACCAGCAGCCCCTCGGGACAGGACTACGAGCAGTACTTC. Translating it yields CTSSPSGQDYEQYF.

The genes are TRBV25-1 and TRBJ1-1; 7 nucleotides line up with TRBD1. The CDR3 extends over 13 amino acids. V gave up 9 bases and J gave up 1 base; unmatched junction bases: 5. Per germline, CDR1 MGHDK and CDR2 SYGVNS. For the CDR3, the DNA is TGTGCCAGGACAGGGATCAGGAACACTGAAGCTTTCTTT. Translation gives CARTGIRNTEAFF.

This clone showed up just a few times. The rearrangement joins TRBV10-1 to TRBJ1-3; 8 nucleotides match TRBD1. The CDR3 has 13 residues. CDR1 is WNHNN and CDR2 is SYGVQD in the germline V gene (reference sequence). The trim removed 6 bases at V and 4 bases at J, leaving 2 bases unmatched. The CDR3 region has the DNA TGCGCCAGCAGAGGACAGGGAGGAAACACCATATATTTT. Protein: CASRGQGGNTIYF.

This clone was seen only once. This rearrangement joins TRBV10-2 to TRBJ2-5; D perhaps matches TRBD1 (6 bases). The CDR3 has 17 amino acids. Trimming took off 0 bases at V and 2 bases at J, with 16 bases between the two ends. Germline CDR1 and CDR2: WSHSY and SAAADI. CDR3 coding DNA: TGCGCCAGCAGTGAGTCGAGGCCAGGGGTGGGTCAAGAGACCCAGTACTTC. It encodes CASSESRPGVGQETQYF.

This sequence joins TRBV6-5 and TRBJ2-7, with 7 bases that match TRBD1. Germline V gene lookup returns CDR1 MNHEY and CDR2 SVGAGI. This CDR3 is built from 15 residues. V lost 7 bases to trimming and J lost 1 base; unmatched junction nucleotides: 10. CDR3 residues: CASKRGTAASYEQYF. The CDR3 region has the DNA TGTGCCAGCAAAAGGGGGACAGCAGCGTCCTACGAGCAGTACTTC.

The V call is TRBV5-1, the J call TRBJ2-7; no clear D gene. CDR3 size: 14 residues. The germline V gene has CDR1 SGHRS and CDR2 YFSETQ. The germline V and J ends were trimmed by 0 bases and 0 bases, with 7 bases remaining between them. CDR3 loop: CASSLEHSSYEQYF. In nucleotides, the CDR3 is TGCGCCAGCAGCTTGGAGCACAGCTCCTACGAGCAGTACTTC.

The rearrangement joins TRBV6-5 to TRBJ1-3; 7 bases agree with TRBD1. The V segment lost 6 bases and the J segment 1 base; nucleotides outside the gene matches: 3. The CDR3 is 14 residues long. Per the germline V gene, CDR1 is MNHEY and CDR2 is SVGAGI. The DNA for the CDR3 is TGTGCCAGCAGGGAGACAGGGTCTGGAAACACCATATATTTT. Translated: CASRETGSGNTIYF.

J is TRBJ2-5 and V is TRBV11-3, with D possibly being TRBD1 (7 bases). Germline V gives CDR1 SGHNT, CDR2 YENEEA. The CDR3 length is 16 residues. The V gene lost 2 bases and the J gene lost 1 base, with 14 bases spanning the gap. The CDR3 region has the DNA TGTGCCAGCAGCTTATCGGGCAGGGGGGTCCAAGAGACCCAGTACTTC. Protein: CASSLSGRGVQETQYF. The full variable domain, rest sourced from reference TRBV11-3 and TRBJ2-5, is EAGVVQSPRYKIIEKKQPVAFWCNPISGHNTLYWYLQNLGQGPELLIRYENEEAVDDSQLPKDRFSAERLKGVDSTLKIQPAELGDSAVYLCASSLSGRGVQETQYFGPGTRLLVL.

CDR3: CASSLSGGGGYTF. CDR3 nucleotide sequence: TGTGCCAGCAGTTTGTCAGGGGGTGGCGGCTACACCTTC. The V and J genes are TRBV27 and TRBJ1-2, with 7 bases aligning to TRBD1. J gave up 8 bases and V 3 bases, and 6 bases lay outside the gene matches. Germline CDR1 and CDR2: MNHEY and SMNVEV (reference sequence). CDR3 length: 13 residues.